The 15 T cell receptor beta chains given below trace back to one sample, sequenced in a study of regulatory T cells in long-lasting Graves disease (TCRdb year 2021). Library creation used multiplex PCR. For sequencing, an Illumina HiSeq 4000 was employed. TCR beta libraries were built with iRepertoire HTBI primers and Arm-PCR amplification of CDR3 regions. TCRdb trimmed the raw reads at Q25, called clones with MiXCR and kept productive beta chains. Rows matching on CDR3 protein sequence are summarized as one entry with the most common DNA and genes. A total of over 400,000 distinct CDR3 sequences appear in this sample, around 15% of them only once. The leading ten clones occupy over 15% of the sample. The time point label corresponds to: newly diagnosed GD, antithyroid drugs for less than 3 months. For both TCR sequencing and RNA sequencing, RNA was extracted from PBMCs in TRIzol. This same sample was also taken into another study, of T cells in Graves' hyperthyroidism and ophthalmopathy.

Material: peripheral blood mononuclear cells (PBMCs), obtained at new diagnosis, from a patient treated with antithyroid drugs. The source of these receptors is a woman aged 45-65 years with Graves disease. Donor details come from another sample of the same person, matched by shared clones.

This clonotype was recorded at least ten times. The CDR3 reads CASSRDRAGYTF. In DNA form, the CDR3 reads TGTGCCAGCAGCCGAGACAGGGCTGGCTACACCTTC. This chain links TRBV7-2 with TRBJ1-2, with TRBD1 matching over 7 bases. With 5 bases clipped from V and 7 bases from J, the junction kept 4 bases outside the gene matches. Germline lookup yields CDR1 SGHTA and CDR2 FQGNSA. The CDR3 length is 12 residues.

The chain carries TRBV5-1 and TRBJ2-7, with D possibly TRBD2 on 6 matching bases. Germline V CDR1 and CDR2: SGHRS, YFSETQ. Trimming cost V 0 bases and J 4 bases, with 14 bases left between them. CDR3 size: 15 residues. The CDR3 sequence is CASSLDRGTLYEQYF. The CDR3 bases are TGCGCCAGCAGCTTGGATCGCGGGACCCTTTACGAGCAGTACTTC. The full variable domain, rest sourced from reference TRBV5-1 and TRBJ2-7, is KAGVTQTPRYLIKTRGQQVTLSCSPISGHRSVSWYQQTPGQGLQFLFEYFSETQRNKGNFPGRFSGRQFSNSRSEMNVSTLELGDSALYLCASSLDRGTLYEQYFGPGTRLTVT.

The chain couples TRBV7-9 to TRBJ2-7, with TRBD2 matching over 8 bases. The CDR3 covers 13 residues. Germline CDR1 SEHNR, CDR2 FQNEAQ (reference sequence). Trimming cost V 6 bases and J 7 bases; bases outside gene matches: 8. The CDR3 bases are TGTGCCAGCAGATTTGGGACTAGTAATGAGCAGTACTTC. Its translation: CASRFGTSNEQYF.

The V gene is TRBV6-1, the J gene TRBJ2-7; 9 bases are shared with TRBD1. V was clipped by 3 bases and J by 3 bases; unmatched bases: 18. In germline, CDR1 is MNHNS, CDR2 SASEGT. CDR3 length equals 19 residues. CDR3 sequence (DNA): TGTGCCAGCAGTGAGCCGGGACAGGGATATGGTATGCACTACTACGAGCAGTACTTC. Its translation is CASSEPGQGYGMHYYEQYF.

In DNA form, the CDR3 reads TGTGCCAGCAGTTCGACGGGACAGGGCTACAAAGAAGCTTTCTTT. Residues: CASSSTGQGYKEAFF. J is TRBJ1-1 and V is TRBV28; TRBD1 aligns across 9 bases. The CDR3 is made up of 15 amino acids. V gave up 4 bases and J gave up 8 bases; unmatched junction bases: 11. The germline V gene has CDR1 MDHEN and CDR2 SYDVKM.

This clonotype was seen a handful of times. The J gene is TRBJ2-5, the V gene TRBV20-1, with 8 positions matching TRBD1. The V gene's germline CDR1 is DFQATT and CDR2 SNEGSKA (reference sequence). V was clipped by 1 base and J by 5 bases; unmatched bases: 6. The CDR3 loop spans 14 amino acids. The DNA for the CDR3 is TGCAGTGCTAGAGGGGACAGGCACGGGGAGACCCAGTACTTC. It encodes CSARGDRHGETQYF.

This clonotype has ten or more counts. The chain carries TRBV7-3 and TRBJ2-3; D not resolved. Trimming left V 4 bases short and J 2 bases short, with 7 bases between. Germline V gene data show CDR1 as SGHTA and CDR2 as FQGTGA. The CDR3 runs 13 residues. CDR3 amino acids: CASSSQLTDTQYF. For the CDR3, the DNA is TGTGCCAGCAGCTCCCAACTCACAGATACGCAGTATTTT.

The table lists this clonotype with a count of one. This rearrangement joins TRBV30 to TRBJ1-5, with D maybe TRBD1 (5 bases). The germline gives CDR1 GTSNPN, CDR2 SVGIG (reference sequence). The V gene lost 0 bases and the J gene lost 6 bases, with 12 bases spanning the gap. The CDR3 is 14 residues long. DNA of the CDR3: TGTGCCTGGAGTGTGGGGGACGTAAGTCAGCCCCAGCATTTT. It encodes CAWSVGDVSQPQHF.

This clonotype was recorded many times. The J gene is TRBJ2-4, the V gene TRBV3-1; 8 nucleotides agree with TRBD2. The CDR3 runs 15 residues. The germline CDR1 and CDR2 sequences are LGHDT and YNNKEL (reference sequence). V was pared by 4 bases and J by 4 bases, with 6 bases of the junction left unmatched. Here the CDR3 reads CASSLGGGPKNIQYF. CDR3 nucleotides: TGTGCCAGCAGCCTTGGCGGGGGGCCAAAAAACATTCAGTACTTC. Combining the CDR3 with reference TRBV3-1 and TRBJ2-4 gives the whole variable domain DTAVSQTPKYLVTQMGNDKSIKCEQNLGHDTMYWYKQDSKKFLKIMFSYNNKELIINETVPNRFSPKSPDKAHLNLHINSLELGDSAVYFCASSLGGGPKNIQYFGAGTRLSVL.

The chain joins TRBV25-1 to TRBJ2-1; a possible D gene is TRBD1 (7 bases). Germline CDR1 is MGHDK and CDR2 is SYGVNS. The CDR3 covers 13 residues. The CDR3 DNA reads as TGTGATTCCGGGAGACAGGGATACAATGAGCAGTTCTTC. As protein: CDSGRQGYNEQFF.

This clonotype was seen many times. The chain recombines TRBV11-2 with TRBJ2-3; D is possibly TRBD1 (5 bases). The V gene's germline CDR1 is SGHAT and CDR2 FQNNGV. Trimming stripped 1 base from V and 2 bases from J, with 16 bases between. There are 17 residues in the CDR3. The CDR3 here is CASSLAGQGSYTDTQYF. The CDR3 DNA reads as TGTGCCAGCAGCTTAGCAGGGCAGGGATCTTACACAGATACGCAGTATTTT. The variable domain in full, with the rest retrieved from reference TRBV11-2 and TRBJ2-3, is EAGVAQSPRYKIIEKRQSVAFWCNPISGHATLYWYQQILGQGPKLLIQFQNNGVVDDSQLPKDRFSAERLKGVDSTLKIQPAKLEDSAVYLCASSLAGQGSYTDTQYFGPGTRLTVL.

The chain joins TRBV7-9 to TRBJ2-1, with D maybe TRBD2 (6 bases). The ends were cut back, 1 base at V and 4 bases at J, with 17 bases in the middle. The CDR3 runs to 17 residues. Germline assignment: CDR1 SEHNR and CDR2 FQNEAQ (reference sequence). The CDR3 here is CASSLGGVGLRYNEQFF. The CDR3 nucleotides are TGTGCCAGCAGCTTAGGAGGTGTGGGACTTAGATACAATGAGCAGTTCTTC.

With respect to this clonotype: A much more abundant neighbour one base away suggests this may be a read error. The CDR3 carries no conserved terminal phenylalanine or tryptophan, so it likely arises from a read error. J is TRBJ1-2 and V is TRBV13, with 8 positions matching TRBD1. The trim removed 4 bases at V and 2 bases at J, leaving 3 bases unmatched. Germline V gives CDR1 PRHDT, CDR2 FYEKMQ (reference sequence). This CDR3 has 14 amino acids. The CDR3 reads CASSSGQANYGYTC. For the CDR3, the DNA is TGTGCCAGCAGCTCGGGACAGGCAAACTATGGCTACACCTGC.

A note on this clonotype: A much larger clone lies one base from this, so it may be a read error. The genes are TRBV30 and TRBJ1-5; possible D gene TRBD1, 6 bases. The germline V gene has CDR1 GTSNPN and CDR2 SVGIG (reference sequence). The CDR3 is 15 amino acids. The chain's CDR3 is CAWKKGDARDQPQRF. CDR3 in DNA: TGTGCCTGGAAGAAGGGGGACGCTCGTGATCAGCCCCAGCGTTTT. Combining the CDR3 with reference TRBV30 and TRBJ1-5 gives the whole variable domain SQTIHQWPATLVQPVGSPLSLECTVEGTSNPNLYWYRQAAGRGLQLLFYSVGIGQISSEVPQNLSASRPQDRQFILSSKKLLLSDSGFYLCAWKKGDARDQPQRFGDGTRLSIL.

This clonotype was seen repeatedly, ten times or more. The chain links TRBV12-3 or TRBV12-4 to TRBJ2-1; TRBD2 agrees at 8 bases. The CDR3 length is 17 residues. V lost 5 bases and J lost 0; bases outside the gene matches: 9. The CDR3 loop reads CASSPLTSEPSYNEQFF. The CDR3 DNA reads TGTGCCAGCAGTCCCTTGACTAGCGAACCCTCCTACAATGAGCAGTTCTTC.